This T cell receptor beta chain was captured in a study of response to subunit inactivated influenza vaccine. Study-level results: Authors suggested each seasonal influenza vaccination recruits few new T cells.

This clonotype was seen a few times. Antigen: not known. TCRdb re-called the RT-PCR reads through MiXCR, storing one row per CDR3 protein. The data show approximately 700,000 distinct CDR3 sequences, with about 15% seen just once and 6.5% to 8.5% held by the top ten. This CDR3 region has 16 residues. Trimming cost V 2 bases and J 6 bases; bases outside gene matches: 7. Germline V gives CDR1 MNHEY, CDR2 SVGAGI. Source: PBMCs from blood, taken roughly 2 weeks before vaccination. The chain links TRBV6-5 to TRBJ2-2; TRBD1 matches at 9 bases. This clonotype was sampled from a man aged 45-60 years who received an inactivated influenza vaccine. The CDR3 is CASSYHGTGSPGELFF. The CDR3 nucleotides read TGTGCCAGCAGTTACCACGGGACAGGGAGTCCCGGGGAGCTGTTTTTT.